Below are 3 T cell receptor beta chains sequenced from a single sample in a study of neurological immune-mediated disorders. Each CDR3 protein gets one entry after TCRdb re-called the 5' RACE reads with MiXCR. The table includes more than 100,000 distinct CDR3 sequences, roughly a tenth detected once. Time point: longitudinal time-point 3. The sequenced sample was PBMCs. The receptors derive from a female donor with HTLV-1-associated myelopathy (HAM/TSP).

This clonotype was counted at least ten times. The chain joins TRBV25-1 to TRBJ2-7; no firm D call. This CDR3 comprises 14 residues. V dropped 3 bases and J dropped 3 bases, with 12 bases sitting between them. Looked up from germline, CDR1 is MGHDK and CDR2 is SYGVNS. CDR3 DNA sequence: TGTGCCAGCAGTGATCGTTACCCGTACTACGAGCAGTACTTC. Its translation: CASSDRYPYYEQYF.

This clonotype was counted at least ten times. This sequence joins TRBV6-5 and TRBJ2-2; the match to TRBD1 covers 8 bases. Germline lookup yields CDR1 MNHEY and CDR2 SVGAGI. Trimming took 6 bases from V and 2 from J; bases not matched to a gene: 5. This CDR3 contains 15 residues. The CDR3 nucleotides read TGTGCCAGCAGAGCGACAGGGGTAAACACCGGGGAGCTGTTTTTT. It translates to CASRATGVNTGELFF.

This clonotype was seen at least ten times. The chain joins TRBV12-3 or TRBV12-4 to TRBJ2-7; D not certain. V dropped 2 bases and J dropped 3 bases, with 5 bases sitting between them. The length of the CDR3 is 12 residues. Written as DNA, the CDR3 is TGTGCCAGCAGTTTAAGACTCTACGAGCAGTACTTC. This codes for CASSLRLYEQYF.